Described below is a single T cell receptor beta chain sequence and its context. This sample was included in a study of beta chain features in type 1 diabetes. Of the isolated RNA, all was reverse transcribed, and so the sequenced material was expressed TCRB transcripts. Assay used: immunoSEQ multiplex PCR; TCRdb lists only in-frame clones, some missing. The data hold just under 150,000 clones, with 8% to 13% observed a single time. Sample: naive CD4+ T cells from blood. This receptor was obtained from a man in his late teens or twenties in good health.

The chain's CDR3 is CASSRRQPNTDTQYF. In DNA, the CDR3 is TGTGCCAGCAGCCGGCGACAGCCGAACACAGATACGCAGTATTTT. The chain links TRBV7-3 to TRBJ2-3, with D tentatively TRBD1 (5 bases). Trimming cost V 5 bases and J 2 bases, with 14 bases left between them. Per germline, CDR1 SGHTA and CDR2 FQGTGA. This CDR3 contains 15 residues.